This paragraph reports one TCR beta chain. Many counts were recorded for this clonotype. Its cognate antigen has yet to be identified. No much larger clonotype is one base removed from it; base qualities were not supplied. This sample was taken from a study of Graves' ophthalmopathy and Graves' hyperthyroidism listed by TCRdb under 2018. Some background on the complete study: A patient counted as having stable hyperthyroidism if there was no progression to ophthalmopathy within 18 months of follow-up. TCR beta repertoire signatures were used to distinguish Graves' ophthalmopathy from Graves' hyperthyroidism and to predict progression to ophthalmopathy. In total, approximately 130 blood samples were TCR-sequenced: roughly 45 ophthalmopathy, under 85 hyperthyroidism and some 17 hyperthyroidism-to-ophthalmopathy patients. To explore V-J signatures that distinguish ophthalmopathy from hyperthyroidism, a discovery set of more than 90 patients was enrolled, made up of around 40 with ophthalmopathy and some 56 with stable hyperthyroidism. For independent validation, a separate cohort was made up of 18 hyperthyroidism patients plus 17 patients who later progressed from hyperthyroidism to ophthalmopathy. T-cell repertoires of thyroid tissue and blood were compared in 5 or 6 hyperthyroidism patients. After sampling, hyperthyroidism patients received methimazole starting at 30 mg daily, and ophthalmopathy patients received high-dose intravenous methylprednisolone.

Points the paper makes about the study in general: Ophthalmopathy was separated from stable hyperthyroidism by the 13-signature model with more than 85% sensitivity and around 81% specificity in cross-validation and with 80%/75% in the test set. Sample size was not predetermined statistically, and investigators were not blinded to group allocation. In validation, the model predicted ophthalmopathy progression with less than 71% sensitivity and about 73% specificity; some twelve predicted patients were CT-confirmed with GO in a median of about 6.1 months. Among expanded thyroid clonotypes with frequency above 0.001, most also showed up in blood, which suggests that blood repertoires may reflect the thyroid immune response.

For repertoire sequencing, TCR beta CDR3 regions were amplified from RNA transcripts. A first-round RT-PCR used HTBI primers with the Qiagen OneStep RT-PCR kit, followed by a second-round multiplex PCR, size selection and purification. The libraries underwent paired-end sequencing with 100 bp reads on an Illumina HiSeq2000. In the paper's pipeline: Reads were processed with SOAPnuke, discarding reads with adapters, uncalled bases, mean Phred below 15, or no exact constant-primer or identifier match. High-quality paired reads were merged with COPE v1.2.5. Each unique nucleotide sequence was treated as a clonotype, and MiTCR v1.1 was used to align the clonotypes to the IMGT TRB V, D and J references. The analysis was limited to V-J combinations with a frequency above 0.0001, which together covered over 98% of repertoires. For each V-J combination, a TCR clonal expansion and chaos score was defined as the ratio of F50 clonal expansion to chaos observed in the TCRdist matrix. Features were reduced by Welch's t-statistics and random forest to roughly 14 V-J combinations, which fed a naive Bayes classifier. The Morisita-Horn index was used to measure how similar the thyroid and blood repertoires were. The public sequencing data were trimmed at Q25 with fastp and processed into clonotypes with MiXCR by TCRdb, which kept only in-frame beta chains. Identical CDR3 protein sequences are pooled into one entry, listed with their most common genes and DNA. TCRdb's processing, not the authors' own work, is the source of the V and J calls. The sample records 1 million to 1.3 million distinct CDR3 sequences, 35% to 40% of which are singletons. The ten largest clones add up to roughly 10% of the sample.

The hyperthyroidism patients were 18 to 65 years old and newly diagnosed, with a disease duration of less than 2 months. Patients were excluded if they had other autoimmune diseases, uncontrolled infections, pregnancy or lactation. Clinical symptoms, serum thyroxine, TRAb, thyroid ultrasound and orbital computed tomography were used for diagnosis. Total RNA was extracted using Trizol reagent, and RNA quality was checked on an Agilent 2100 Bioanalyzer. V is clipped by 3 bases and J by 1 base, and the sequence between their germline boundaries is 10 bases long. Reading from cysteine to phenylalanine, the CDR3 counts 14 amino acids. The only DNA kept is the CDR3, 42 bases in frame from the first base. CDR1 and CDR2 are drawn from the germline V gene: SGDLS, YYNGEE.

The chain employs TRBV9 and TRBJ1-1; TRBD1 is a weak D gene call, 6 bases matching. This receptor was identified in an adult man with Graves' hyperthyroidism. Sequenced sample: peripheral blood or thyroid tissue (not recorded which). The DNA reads TGTGCCAGCAGCGCAGCGGACAGGAACACTGAAGCTTTCTTT. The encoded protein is CASSAADRNTEAFF. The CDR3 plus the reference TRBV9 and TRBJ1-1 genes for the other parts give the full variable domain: DSGVTQTPKHLITATGQRVTLRCSPRSGDLSVYWYQQSLDQGLQFLIQYYNGEERAKGNILERFSAQQFPDLHSELNLSSLELGDSALYFCASSAADRNTEAFFGQGTRLTVV.